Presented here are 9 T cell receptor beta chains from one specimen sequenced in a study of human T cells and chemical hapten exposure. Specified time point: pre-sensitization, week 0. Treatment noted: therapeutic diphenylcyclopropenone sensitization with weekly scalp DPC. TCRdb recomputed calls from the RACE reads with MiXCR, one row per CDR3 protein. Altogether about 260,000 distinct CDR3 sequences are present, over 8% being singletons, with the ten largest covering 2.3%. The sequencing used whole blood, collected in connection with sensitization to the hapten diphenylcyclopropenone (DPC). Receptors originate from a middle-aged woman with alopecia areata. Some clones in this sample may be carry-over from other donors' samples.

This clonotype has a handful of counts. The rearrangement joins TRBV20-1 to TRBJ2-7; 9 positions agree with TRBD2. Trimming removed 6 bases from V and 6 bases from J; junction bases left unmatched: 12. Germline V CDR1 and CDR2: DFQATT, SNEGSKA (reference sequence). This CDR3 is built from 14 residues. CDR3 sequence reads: CSAATSGSSGEQYF. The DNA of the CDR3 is TGCAGTGCCGCGACTAGCGGAAGCTCCGGCGAGCAGTACTTC.

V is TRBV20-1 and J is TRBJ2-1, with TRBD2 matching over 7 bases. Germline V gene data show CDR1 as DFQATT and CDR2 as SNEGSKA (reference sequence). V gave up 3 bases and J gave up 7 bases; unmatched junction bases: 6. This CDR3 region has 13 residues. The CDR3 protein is CSASRGRVNEQFF. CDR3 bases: TGCAGTGCTAGTCGAGGGAGGGTAAATGAGCAGTTCTTC.

CDR3: CASSEGTGQGGYEQYF. The CDR3 DNA is TGTGCCAGCAGTGAAGGGACTGGACAGGGAGGCTACGAGCAGTACTTC. The chain joins TRBV6-5 to TRBJ2-7, with 8 nucleotides matching TRBD1. V was clipped by 5 bases and J by 3 bases; unmatched bases: 12. Germline lookup yields CDR1 MNHEY and CDR2 SVGAGI. The CDR3 is 16 residues long.

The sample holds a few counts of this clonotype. This CDR3 reads CASSGSGLLSYEQYF. DNA for the CDR3: TGTGCCAGCAGTGGTAGCGGTCTTTTGTCCTACGAGCAGTACTTC. This chain uses TRBV12-3 or TRBV12-4 with TRBJ2-7; D possibly corresponds to TRBD2 (6 bases). The CDR3 has 15 residues. Trimming removed 5 bases at V and 1 base at J, with 15 bases between.

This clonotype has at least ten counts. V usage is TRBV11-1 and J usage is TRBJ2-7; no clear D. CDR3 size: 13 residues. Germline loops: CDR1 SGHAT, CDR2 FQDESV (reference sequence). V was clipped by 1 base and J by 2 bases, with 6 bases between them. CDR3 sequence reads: CASSLGLTYEQYF. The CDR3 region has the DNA TGTGCCAGCAGCTTAGGACTTACCTACGAGCAGTACTTC.

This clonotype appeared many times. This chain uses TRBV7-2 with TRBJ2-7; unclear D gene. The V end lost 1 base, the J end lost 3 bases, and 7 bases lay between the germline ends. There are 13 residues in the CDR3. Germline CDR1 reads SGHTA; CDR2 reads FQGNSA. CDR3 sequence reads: CASSLGRVYEQYF. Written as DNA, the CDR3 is TGTGCCAGCAGCTTAGGACGGGTCTACGAGCAGTACTTC.

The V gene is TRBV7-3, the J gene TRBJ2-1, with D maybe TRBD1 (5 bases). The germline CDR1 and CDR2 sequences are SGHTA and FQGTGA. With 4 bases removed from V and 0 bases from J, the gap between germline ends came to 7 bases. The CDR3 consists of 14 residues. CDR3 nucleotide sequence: TGTGCCAGCAGCTACAGGTTCTCCTACAATGAGCAGTTCTTC. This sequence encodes CASSYRFSYNEQFF.

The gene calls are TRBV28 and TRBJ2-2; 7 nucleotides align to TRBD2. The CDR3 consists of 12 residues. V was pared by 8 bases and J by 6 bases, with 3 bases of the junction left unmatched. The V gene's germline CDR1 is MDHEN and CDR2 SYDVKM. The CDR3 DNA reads TGTGCCAGCTTAGCGGGTCCCGGGGAGCTGTTTTTT. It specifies CASLAGPGELFF.

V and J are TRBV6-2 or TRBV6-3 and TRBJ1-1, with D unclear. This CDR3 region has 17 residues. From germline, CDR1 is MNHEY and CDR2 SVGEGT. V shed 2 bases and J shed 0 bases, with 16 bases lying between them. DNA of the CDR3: TGTGCCAGCAGTTACGCTATACCCCGCGCAGTGAACACTGAAGCTTTCTTT. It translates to CASSYAIPRAVNTEAFF.